This TCR beta chain was profiled in a study of T cells in Graves' hyperthyroidism and ophthalmopathy. This clonotype was counted many times. Antigen: not known. Study-wide results and caveats: Blood also contained most expanded thyroid clonotypes above 0.001.

From RNA transcripts, TCR beta CDR3 regions were amplified. During a first-round RT-PCR of the TCR CDR3, the HTBI primer set was used. TCRdb analysed the multiplex PCR reads with MiXCR anew, one entry per CDR3 protein. The sample contains around 540,000 distinct CDR3 sequences, approximately 44% of which appear only once. Graves' hyperthyroidism qualified as stable when ophthalmopathy did not progress within 18 months. Patients aged 18 to 65 had newly diagnosed hyperthyroidism of under 2 months' duration. CDR1 and CDR2 (germline): KGHDR, SFDVKD. This CDR3 is 16 amino acids long. The V end lost 4 bases, the J end lost 0 bases, and 11 bases lay between the germline ends.

The sequence was collected from a woman between 18 and 29 years old with Graves' hyperthyroidism. The sequenced material came from peripheral blood or thyroid tissue (not recorded which). The chain couples TRBV24-1 to TRBJ2-2, with D possibly being TRBD2 (6 bases). The CDR3 reads CATSDKRAANTGELFF. CDR3 coding DNA: TGTGCCACCAGTGACAAGCGGGCTGCGAACACCGGGGAGCTGTTTTTT.